The rows below give T cell receptor beta chains drawn from one sample of a study of blood T cell repertoires in COVID-19. Only in-frame clones appear in the TCRdb table, and some are missing; sequencing was by immunoSEQ multiplex PCR. The sample yields about 140,000 clones, around 87% seen once. Input material: peripheral blood. Source of these receptors: a man aged 50 to 60 who had recovered from COVID-19. CDR3s include the opening cysteine and the closing phenylalanine or tryptophan. The D gene is left open where the match is weak. Where a row states a size, it is once, few, many or the class of an expanded clone; other rows omit it.

>-|TRBJ1-5|-|TRBV12-3/TRBV12-4
TGTGCCAGCAACCGGGACAAAGATCAGCCCCAGCATTTT
CASNRDKDQPQHF
>TRBD1|TRBJ1-2|-|TRBV5-4
TGTGCCAGCAGAGCCGGGACAGGAACGTCCTTC
CASRAGTGTSF
>-|TRBJ2-5|-|TRBV2
TGTGCCAGCAGTGACATTCGGGGGTACCAAGAGACCCAGTACTTC
CASSDIRGYQETQYF
>-|TRBJ1-5|-|TRBV3-1/TRBV3-2
TGTGCCAGCAGCCAAGATCTGGGTTTACGGGCAGGGGACCACAATCAGCCCCAGCATTTT
CASSQDLGLRAGDHNQPQHF
>TRBD1|TRBJ1-1|-|TRBV10-3
TGTGCCATCACTCCCGGACAGGGGGCCACTGAAGCTTTCTTT
CAITPGQGATEAFF
>-|TRBJ1-4|-|TRBV2
TGTGCCAGCAGTGGTCGACTTAACGGTGAAAAACTGTTTTTT
CASSGRLNGEKLFF
>-|TRBJ2-5|-|TRBV12-3/TRBV12-4
TGTGCCAGCAGCGGGGGAATTTGGGAGACCCAGTACTTC
CASSGGIWETQYF
>TRBD2|TRBJ2-7|-|TRBV19
TGTGCCAGTAGTATAGTAGGCGGGGGGGCTGACTCCTACGAGCAGTACTTC
CASSIVGGGADSYEQYF
>-|TRBJ1-5|few|TRBV30
TGTGCCTGGGCAGGGGCCAGCAATCAGCCCCAGCATTTT
CAWAGASNQPQHF
>-|TRBJ1-5|-|TRBV2
TGTGCCAGCTGGGCAGGACAAAGCAATCAGCCCCAGCATTTT
CASWAGQSNQPQHF
>TRBD1|TRBJ2-1|-|TRBV7-8
TGTGCCAGCAGGTTGTCGCCCCGGGACAGGGTCAATGAGCAGTTCTTC
CASRLSPRDRVNEQFF
>TRBD2|TRBJ2-1|-|TRBV30
TGTGCCTGGAGTACTAGCGGGAATGAGCAGTTCTTC
CAWSTSGNEQFF
>-|TRBJ1-2|-|TRBV3-1/TRBV3-2
TGTGCCAGCAGCCCGAAGAGGCGGGCAGATGAATCTAACTATGGCTACACCTTC
CASSPKRRADESNYGYTF
>TRBD1|TRBJ2-7|-|TRBV4-2
TGTGCCAGCAGCCAAGGGGTTGACAGGGCTCACGACGAGCAGTACTTC
CASSQGVDRAHDEQYF
>-|TRBJ1-3|-|TRBV29-1
TGCAGCGGACGGGACACCGGCGGAACCATATATTTT
CSGRDTGGTIYF
>TRBD1|TRBJ2-3|-|TRBV7-2
TGTGCCAGCAGCTTAGGTAACAGGGGTGTAGATACGCAGTATTTT
CASSLGNRGVDTQYF
>-|TRBJ1-3|-|TRBV7-9
TGTGCCAGCAGCTTACGCGGACTGAGCTCTGGAAACACCATATATTTT
CASSLRGLSSGNTIYF
>TRBD1|TRBJ1-5|once|TRBV6-5
TGTGCCAGCAGACCCAGGGACAGTTATAGTGGGCCCCAGCATTTT
CASRPRDSYSGPQHF
>-|TRBJ1-3|-|TRBV5-1
TGCGCCAGCAGCCCTCCCGGGTCCGAGTCTGGAAACACCATATATTTT
CASSPPGSESGNTIYF
>TRBD1|TRBJ2-7|once|TRBV5-1
TGCGCCAGCAGCCGTGGGGGACAGGGATCTCTTAGGTCCTACGAGCAGTACTTC
CASSRGGQGSLRSYEQYF
>-|TRBJ1-4|-|TRBV10-3
TGTGCCATCAGTGCCCTCCAGGGGCCAACTAATGAAAAACTGTTTTTT
CAISALQGPTNEKLFF
>-|TRBJ1-4|-|TRBV6-6
TGTGCCAGCAGTTACTTGGGGGGTGAAAAACTGTTTTTT
CASSYLGGEKLFF
>TRBD1|TRBJ1-1|-|TRBV29-1
TGCAGCGTTGATCAGGCAGGGGGCACTGAAGCTTTCTTT
CSVDQAGGTEAFF
>-|TRBJ1-6|-|TRBV27
TGTGCCAGCAGTTTATGGCAGGGAACTAATTCACCCCTCCACTTT
CASSLWQGTNSPLHF
>-|TRBJ1-2|few|TRBV3-1/TRBV3-2
TGTGCCAGCAGCCAAGTAAACGGCAGGTACGGCTACACCTTC
CASSQVNGRYGYTF
>TRBD1|TRBJ2-1|-|TRBV10-3
TGTGCCATCAGTGACAGCGGGACAGGGGTTTACAATGAGCAGTTCTTC
CAISDSGTGVYNEQFF
>-|TRBJ1-2|-|TRBV27
TGTGCCAGCAGTACCTATCAGGGGAACTATGGCTACACCTTC
CASSTYQGNYGYTF
>-|TRBJ1-4|-|TRBV4-3
TGCGCCAGCAGCCCCCGACAGCAAAATGAAAAACTGTTTTTT
CASSPRQQNEKLFF
>-|TRBJ2-3|-|TRBV9
TGTGCCAGCAGCGTTCGTCCGGGGGGCGGTAGCACAGATACGCAGTATTTT
CASSVRPGGGSTDTQYF
>-|TRBJ1-2|-|TRBV6-5
TGTGCCAGCAGTTACTCGATCGAGGGTCTGGCCGGCTACACCTTC
CASSYSIEGLAGYTF
>-|TRBJ2-1|few|TRBV2
TGTGCCAGCACTAACACACACAGGGATTTCTATGAGCAGTTCTTC
CASTNTHRDFYEQFF
>-|TRBJ1-4|-|TRBV7-8
TGTGCCAGCAGCTTAGGAGGCAGTCCTAATGAAAAACTGTTTTTT
CASSLGGSPNEKLFF
>-|TRBJ1-1|-|TRBV6-1
TGTGCCAGCAGTGACGGGACTCCGAACACTGAAGCTTTCTTT
CASSDGTPNTEAFF
>TRBD1|TRBJ1-3|-|TRBV18
TGTGCCAGCTCACCGGTATCCACAGGGGTTCTTTATCCCTCTGGAAACACCATATATTTT
CASSPVSTGVLYPSGNTIYF